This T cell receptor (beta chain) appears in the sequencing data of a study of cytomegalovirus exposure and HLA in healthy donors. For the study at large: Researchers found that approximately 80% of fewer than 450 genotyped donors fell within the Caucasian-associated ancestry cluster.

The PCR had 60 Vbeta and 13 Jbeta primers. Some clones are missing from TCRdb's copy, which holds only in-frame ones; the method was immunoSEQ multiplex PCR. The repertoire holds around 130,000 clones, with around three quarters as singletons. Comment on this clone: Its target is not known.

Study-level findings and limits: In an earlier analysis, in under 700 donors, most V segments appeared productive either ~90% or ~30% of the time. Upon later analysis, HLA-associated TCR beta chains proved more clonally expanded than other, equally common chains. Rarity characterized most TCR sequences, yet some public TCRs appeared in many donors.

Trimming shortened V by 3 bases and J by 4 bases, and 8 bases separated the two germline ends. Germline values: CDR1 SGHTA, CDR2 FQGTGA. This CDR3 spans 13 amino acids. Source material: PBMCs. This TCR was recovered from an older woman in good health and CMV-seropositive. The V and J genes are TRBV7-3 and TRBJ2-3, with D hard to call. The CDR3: CASSFAEADTQYF. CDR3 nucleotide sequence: TGTGCCAGCAGCTTCGCCGAGGCAGATACGCAGTATTTT. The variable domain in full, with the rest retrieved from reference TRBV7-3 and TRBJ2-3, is GAGVSQTPSNKVTEKGKYVELRCDPISGHTALYWYRQSLGQGPEFLIYFQGTGAADDSGLPNDRFFAVRPEGSVSTLKIQRTERGDSAVYLCASSFAEADTQYFGPGTRLTVL.